These T cell receptor beta chains were read from a single sample in a study of blood T cell repertoires in COVID-19. TCRdb's table, derived via immunoSEQ multiplex PCR, lists solely in-frame clones and lacks some. The table lists approximately 270,000 clones, around 93% of them singletons, with roughly 2.8% in the top ten. Sequencing used PBMCs or T cells enriched from blood (not recorded which). The receptor source for this set is a man between 35 and 55 years old who had been exposed to COVID-19. The CDR3 runs from the conserved cysteine through the conserved F or W. D genes are given only for firm matches. Part of the rows lack a size; the others show once, few, many or a class for expanded clones.

>TRBJ2-7|.|.|TRBV10-1
CASSDFEGSYEQYF
TGCGCCAGCAGTGATTTTGAGGGCTCCTACGAGCAGTACTTC
>TRBJ1-1|.|.|TRBV28
CASRERGTEAFF
TGTGCCAGCAGAGAGAGAGGGACTGAAGCTTTCTTT
>TRBJ1-1|.|.|TRBV11-3
CASSLGGVTEAFF
TGTGCCAGCAGCTTAGGTGGAGTCACTGAAGCTTTCTTT
>TRBJ1-1|TRBD1|.|TRBV7-6
CASSLARGRSTEAFF
TGTGCCAGCAGCTTAGCCAGGGGGCGAAGCACTGAAGCTTTCTTT
>TRBJ1-4|.|once|TRBV12-3/TRBV12-4
CASRDIQTGRLFF
TGTGCCAGCAGAGACATCCAAACCGGCCGACTGTTTTTT
>TRBJ2-1|TRBD2|.|TRBV4-1
CASKTVRGVVEQFF
TGCGCCAGCAAGACTGTTCGGGGGGTGGTTGAGCAGTTCTTC
>TRBJ1-4|.|.|TRBV25-1
CASSEGGAGRLGEKLFF
TGTGCCAGCAGTGAAGGAGGGGCAGGGCGGCTTGGCGAAAAACTGTTTTTT
>TRBJ2-7|TRBD2|.|TRBV5-1
CASSLGPGTSAYEQYF
TGCGCCAGCAGCCTAGGGCCGGGGACTAGCGCCTACGAGCAGTACTTC
>TRBJ2-2|TRBD1|.|TRBV5-1
CASPRTGNTGELFF
TGCGCCAGCCCCAGGACAGGGAACACCGGGGAGCTGTTTTTT
>TRBJ2-3|TRBD1|.|TRBV2
CASSPGQGIDTQYF
TGTGCCAGCAGTCCGGGACAGGGGATAGATACGCAGTATTTT
>TRBJ1-1|.|.|TRBV3-1/TRBV3-2
CASSQGQRTEAFF
TGTGCCAGCAGCCAAGGACAAAGGACTGAAGCTTTCTTT
>TRBJ2-7|TRBD2|.|TRBV4-1
CASSPGLAELYEQYF
TGCGCCAGCAGCCCGGGACTAGCGGAGCTCTACGAGCAGTACTTC
>TRBJ2-4|.|.|TRBV30
CAWGRTKNIQYF
TGTGCCTGGGGGAGGACCAAAAACATTCAGTACTTC
>TRBJ2-5|TRBD2|.|TRBV28
CASSLGLAGVGTQYF
TGTGCCAGCAGTTTGGGACTAGCGGGAGTCGGGACCCAGTACTTC
>TRBJ2-3|.|.|TRBV6-5
CASTSVADTQYF
TGTGCCAGCACTAGTGTTGCAGATACGCAGTATTTT
>TRBJ1-2|TRBD1|.|TRBV28
CASSSSHRDRGKYTF
TGTGCCAGCAGTTCTTCCCACCGGGACAGGGGAAAGTACACCTTC
>TRBJ2-1|.|.|TRBV2
CASSETEAYNEQFF
TGTGCCAGCAGTGAAACTGAGGCTTACAATGAGCAGTTCTTC
>TRBJ2-1|TRBD1|.|TRBV4-2
CASSQDGTASYNEQFF
TGTGCCAGCAGCCAAGATGGGACAGCTTCCTACAATGAGCAGTTCTTC
>TRBJ1-4|TRBD1|.|TRBV15
CATSREGTVSEKLFF
TGTGCCACCAGCAGAGAAGGGACAGTCTCTGAAAAACTGTTTTTT
>TRBJ2-3|.|once|TRBV7-9
CASRPPGSRITDTQYF
TGTGCCAGCAGACCTCCGGGTAGCAGAATCACAGATACGCAGTATTTT
>TRBJ1-1|.|.|TRBV7-3
CASSRGFTEAFF
TGTGCCAGCAGCCGAGGGTTCACTGAAGCTTTCTTT
>TRBJ2-7|TRBD1|.|TRBV18
CASSPGQGVYEQYF
TGTGCCAGCTCACCGGGACAGGGGGTCTACGAGCAGTACTTC
>TRBJ2-3|TRBD2|.|TRBV5-1
CASSLEGRSGLDTQYF
TGCGCCAGCAGCTTGGAGGGGCGTAGCGGGCTAGATACGCAGTATTTT
>TRBJ1-4|.|.|TRBV27
CASSLLGGEKLFF
TGTGCCAGCAGTTTATTAGGGGGTGAAAAACTGTTTTTT
>TRBJ2-5|.|.|TRBV6-1
CASSGGRPAGWGETQYF
TGTGCCAGCAGTGGGGGCCGGCCGGCGGGATGGGGAGAGACCCAGTACTTC
>TRBJ1-6|TRBD1|.|TRBV28
CATSQGGYNSPLHF
TGTGCCACTTCACAGGGGGGATATAATTCACCCCTCCACTTT
>TRBJ2-2|.|.|TRBV6-5
CASSYQKTNTGELFF
TGTGCCAGCAGTTACCAGAAAACGAACACCGGGGAGCTGTTTTTT
>TRBJ1-5|TRBD1|.|TRBV19
CASSVLGQGGQPQHF
TGTGCCAGTAGTGTATTGGGACAGGGGGGGCAGCCCCAGCATTTT
>TRBJ2-1|TRBD2|.|TRBV7-2
CASSPSGSSYNEQFF
TGTGCCAGCAGCCCTAGCGGGAGCTCCTACAATGAGCAGTTCTTC
>TRBJ1-3|.|.|TRBV7-9
CASSSPDNSGNTIYF
TGTGCCAGCAGCAGTCCGGACAACTCTGGAAACACCATATATTTT
>TRBJ2-2|TRBD2|.|TRBV9
CASSGTSGRNTGELFF
TGTGCCAGCAGCGGAACTAGCGGGAGAAACACCGGGGAGCTGTTTTTT
>TRBJ2-1|TRBD2|many|TRBV6-1
CASSEWEAGDWHEQFF
TGTGCCAGCAGTGAATGGGAAGCGGGAGATTGGCATGAGCAGTTCTTC